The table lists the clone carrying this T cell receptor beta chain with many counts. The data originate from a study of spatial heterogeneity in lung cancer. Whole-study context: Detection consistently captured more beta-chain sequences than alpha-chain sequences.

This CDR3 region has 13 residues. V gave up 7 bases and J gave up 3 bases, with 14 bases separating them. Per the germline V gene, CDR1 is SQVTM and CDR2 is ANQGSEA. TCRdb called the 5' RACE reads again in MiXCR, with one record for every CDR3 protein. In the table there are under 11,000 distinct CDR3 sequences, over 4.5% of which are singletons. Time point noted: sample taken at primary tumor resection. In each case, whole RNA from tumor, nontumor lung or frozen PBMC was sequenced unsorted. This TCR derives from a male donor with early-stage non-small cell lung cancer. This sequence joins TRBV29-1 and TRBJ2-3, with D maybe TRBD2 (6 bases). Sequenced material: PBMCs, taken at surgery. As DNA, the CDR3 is TGCAGCGCCGGACGGGGGTATACAGATACGCAGTATTTT. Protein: CSAGRGYTDTQYF.